One and the same sample provided the 10 T cell receptor beta chains below, sequenced in a study of cytomegalovirus exposure and HLA in healthy donors. Amplification used 60 Vbeta primers and 13 Jbeta primers. Method: immunoSEQ multiplex PCR; TCRdb's copy keeps in-frame clones and lacks some. The table lists about 130,000 clones, about three quarters of them singletons. The specimen sequenced was PBMCs. The receptors originated from a man between 35 and 55 years old in good health and CMV-seropositive.

The rearrangement joins TRBV7-2 to TRBJ1-2; unclear D gene. V was pared by 1 base and J by 4 bases, with 10 bases between. CDR3 length: 14 amino acids. Germline CDR1 and CDR2: SGHTA and FQGNSA. The CDR3 DNA follows: TGTGCCAGCAGCTTAGGCACAGACACCTATGGCTACACCTTC. This translates into CASSLGTDTYGYTF. The entire variable domain, with the rest obtained from reference TRBV7-2 and TRBJ1-2, is as follows: GAGVSQSPSNKVTEKGKDVELRCDPISGHTALYWYRQSLGQGLEFLIYFQGNSAPDKSGLPSDRFSAERTGGSVSTLTIQRTQQEDSAVYLCASSLGTDTYGYTFGSGTRLTVV.

V and J are TRBV7-9 and TRBJ2-3, with D possibly TRBD2 on 6 matching bases. CDR3 length: 11 residues. Germline V gene sequence: CDR1 SEHNR, CDR2 FQNEAQ (reference sequence). V was shortened by 5 bases and J by 8 bases, with 8 bases between the two germline ends. In nucleotides, the CDR3 is TGTGCCAGCAGCGGCGGGATTACGCAGTATTTT. It yields the protein CASSGGITQYF.

The rearrangement joins TRBV5-4 to TRBJ2-7; 8 nucleotides line up with TRBD2. Looked up from germline, CDR1 is SGHNT and CDR2 is YYREEE (reference sequence). V gave up 4 bases and J gave up 2 bases; unmatched junction bases: 8. The length of the CDR3 is 15 residues. The CDR3 loop reads CASSQDAGGPYEQYF. The DNA of the CDR3 is TGTGCCAGCAGCCAAGATGCGGGAGGACCCTACGAGCAGTACTTC.

V gene TRBV30 combines with J gene TRBJ1-2; no clear D. V shed 5 bases and J shed 4 bases, with 14 bases lying between them. CDR1 is GTSNPN, CDR2 SVGIG, per germline (reference sequence). CDR3 length: 13 residues. DNA of the CDR3: TGTGCCTGGGTGTCCGACATGCGCTATGGCTACACCTTC. It is translated as CAWVSDMRYGYTF.

This clone was seen more than once but under ten times. This chain's CDR3 is CASSSSLGTGSVEQYF. The CDR3 DNA is TGTGCCAGCAGTTCCTCGTTGGGGACAGGGTCCGTCGAGCAGTACTTC. The chain links TRBV27 to TRBJ2-7; 9 nucleotides match TRBD1. Trimming cost V 4 bases and J 6 bases; bases outside gene matches: 13. From germline, CDR1 is MNHEY and CDR2 SMNVEV (reference sequence). CDR3 length: 16 amino acids.

The genes are TRBV7-9 and TRBJ1-1; 7 bases are a match to TRBD1. CDR1 and CDR2 from the germline V gene are SEHNR and FQNEAQ (reference sequence). V dropped 5 bases and J dropped 1; count of bases not matched to a gene: 7. This CDR3 contains 15 residues. Written as DNA, the CDR3 is TGTGCCAGCAGCCCACTGGGACAGAGGAACACTGAAGCTTTCTTT. Translated: CASSPLGQRNTEAFF.

This chain uses TRBV19 with TRBJ1-3; no clear D. Germline CDR1 and CDR2: LNHDA and SQIVND (reference sequence). Trimming stripped 3 bases from V and 0 bases from J, with 9 bases between. This CDR3 spans 15 amino acids. The CDR3 region has the DNA TGTGCCAGTAGTATTGAGGGAAACTCTGGAAACACCATATATTTT. As protein: CASSIEGNSGNTIYF.

The rearrangement uses TRBV7-2 and TRBJ2-1; 11 bases line up with TRBD1. V shed 4 bases and J 9 bases; nucleotides not matched to a gene: 5. Germline values: CDR1 SGHTA, CDR2 FQGNSA. The CDR3 is 14 amino acids. The CDR3 nucleotides read TGTGCCAGCAGCTATCGGGACAGGGGGGGTGAGCAGTTCTTC. Translating gives CASSYRDRGGEQFF.

This clone was counted a single time. The CDR3 nucleotides are TGTGCCAGCAGCCAAGATCCGGGGGGCAGCAATGAGCAGTTCTTC. Protein sequence: CASSQDPGGSNEQFF. This sequence joins TRBV4-2 and TRBJ2-1, with D possibly matching TRBD2 (7 bases). Trimming cost V 0 bases and J 6 bases, with 12 bases left between them. Germline V gives CDR1 LGHNA, CDR2 YNFKEQ. The CDR3 totals 15 residues.

On this clone itself: Different DNA sequences within this sample yield the same CDR3. This sequence joins TRBV5-1 and TRBJ1-1; perhaps TRBD1 as D (5 bases). This CDR3 is 14 amino acids long. Trimming cost V 2 bases and J 1 base, with 9 bases left between them. CDR1 and CDR2 from the germline V gene are SGHRS and YFSETQ. CDR3 sequence reads: CASSLATGNTEAFF. The CDR3 region has the DNA TGCGCCAGCAGCTTAGCCACAGGGAACACTGAAGCTTTCTTT. The whole variable domain, filled in from reference TRBV5-1 and TRBJ1-1, reads KAGVTQTPRYLIKTRGQQVTLSCSPISGHRSVSWYQQTPGQGLQFLFEYFSETQRNKGNFPGRFSGRQFSNSRSEMNVSTLELGDSALYLCASSLATGNTEAFFGQGTRLTVV.